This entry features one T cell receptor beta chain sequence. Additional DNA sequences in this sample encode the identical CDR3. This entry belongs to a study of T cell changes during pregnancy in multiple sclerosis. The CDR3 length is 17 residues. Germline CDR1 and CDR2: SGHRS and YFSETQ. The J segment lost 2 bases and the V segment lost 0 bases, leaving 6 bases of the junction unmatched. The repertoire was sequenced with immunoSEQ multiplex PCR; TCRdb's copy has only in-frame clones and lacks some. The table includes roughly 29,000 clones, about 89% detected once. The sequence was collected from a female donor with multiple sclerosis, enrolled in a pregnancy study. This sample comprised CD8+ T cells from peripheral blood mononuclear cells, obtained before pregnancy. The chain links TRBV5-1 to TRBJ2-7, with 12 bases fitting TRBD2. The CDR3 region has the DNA TGCGCCAGCAGCTTGGGGCTAGCGGGGGGGCGGACCTACGAGCAGTACTTC. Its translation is CASSLGLAGGRTYEQYF.